Described below is a single T cell receptor beta chain sequence and its context. Germline V gives CDR1 SGHRS, CDR2 YFSETQ. This CDR3 comprises 17 residues. The V gene end was trimmed by 1 base and the J gene end by 3 bases; junction bases not matched to a gene: 10. This sample is part of a study of blood T cell repertoires in COVID-19. As for the study in general: Samples came from the United States, Italy and Spain, spanning acute and convalescent COVID-19. The cDNA or gDNA used as material had been derived from T cells, B-cell-depleted T cells, or PBMCs.

In the study's own analysis: Quantification of nucleated cells was approximated via reference gene primer amplification. Clones were read by immunoSEQ multiplex PCR, and TCRdb kept only the in-frame ones, dropping some. V and J calls and clone size follow that table, whereas D and trimming were derived from the DNA. The table includes some 180,000 clones, roughly 82% detected once. The chain is built from TRBV5-1 and TRBJ1-1; 9 bases line up with TRBD1. The sequenced sample was PBMCs or T cells enriched from blood (not recorded which). The source is a woman aged 55-70 years with acute COVID-19. The CDR3 DNA follows: TGCGCCAGCAGCTTGAAACAGGGGGCGAGTATGTACACTGAAGCTTTCTTT. This translates into CASSLKQGASMYTEAFF.